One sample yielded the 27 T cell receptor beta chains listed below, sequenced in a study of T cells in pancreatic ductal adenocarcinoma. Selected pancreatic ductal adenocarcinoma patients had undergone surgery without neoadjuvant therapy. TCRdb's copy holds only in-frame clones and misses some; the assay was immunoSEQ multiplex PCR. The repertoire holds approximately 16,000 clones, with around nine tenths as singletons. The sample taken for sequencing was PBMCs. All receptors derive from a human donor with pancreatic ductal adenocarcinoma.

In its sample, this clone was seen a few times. The CDR3 sequence: CASRTGLVYNEQFF. Here the CDR3 DNA reads TGTGCCAGTAGGACGGGACTAGTTTACAATGAGCAGTTCTTC. This rearrangement joins TRBV19 to TRBJ2-1; 8 bases are a match to TRBD2. The ends lost 6 bases at V and 4 bases at J; junction bases unmatched: 5. CDR3 length: 14 amino acids. Germline CDR1 LNHDA, CDR2 SQIVND (reference sequence).

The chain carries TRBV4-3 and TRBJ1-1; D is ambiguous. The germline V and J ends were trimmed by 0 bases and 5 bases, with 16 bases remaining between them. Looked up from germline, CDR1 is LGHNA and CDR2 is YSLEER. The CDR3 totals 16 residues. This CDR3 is CASSQENRGLGTEAFF. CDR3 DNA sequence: TGCGCCAGCAGCCAAGAGAACAGAGGATTGGGGACTGAAGCTTTCTTT.

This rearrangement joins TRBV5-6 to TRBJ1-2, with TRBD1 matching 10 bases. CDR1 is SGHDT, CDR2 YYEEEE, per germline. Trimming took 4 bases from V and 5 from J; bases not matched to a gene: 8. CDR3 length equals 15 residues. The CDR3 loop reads CASSTGTGAVYGYTF. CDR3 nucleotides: TGTGCCAGCAGCACTGGGACAGGGGCGGTGTATGGCTACACCTTC.

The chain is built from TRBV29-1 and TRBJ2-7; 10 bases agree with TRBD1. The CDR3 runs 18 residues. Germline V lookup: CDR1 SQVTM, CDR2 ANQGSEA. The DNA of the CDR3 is TGCAGACAACAGGCCGGGACAGGGGTGTACCCGAGCTCCTACGAGCAGTACTTC. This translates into CRQQAGTGVYPSSYEQYF.

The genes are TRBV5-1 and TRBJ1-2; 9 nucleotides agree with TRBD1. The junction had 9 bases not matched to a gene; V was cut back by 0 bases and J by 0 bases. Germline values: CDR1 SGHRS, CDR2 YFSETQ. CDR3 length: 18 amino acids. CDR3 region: CASSLDGTGRTSNYGYTF. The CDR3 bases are TGCGCCAGCAGCTTGGACGGGACAGGGCGCACCTCTAACTATGGCTACACCTTC.

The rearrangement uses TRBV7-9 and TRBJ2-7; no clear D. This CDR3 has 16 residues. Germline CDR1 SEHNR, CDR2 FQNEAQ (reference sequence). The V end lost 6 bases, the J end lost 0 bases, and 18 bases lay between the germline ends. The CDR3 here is CASRPEAILSSYEQYF. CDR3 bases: TGTGCCAGCAGACCTGAGGCAATCCTTAGCTCCTACGAGCAGTACTTC.

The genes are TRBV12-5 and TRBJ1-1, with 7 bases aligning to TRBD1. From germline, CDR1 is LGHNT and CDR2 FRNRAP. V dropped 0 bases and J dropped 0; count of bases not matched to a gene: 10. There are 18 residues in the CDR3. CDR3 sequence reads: CASGLVTLGGRVNTEAFF. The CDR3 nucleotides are TGTGCTAGTGGTTTGGTTACGTTAGGGGGCAGGGTGAACACTGAAGCTTTCTTT.

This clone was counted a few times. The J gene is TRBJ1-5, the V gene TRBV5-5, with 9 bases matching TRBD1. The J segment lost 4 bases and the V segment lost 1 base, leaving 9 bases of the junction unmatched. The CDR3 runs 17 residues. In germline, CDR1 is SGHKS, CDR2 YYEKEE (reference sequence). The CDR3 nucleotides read TGTGCCAGCAGCTTGCGGCCGGACAGGGGAAAAAATCAGCCCCAGCATTTT. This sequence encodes CASSLRPDRGKNQPQHF.

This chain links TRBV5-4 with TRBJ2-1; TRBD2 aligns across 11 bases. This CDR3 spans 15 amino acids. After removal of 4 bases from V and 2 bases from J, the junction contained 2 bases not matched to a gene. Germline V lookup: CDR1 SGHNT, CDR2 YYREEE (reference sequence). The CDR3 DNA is TGTGCCAGCAGCCTGACTAGCGGGGCCTACAATGAGCAGTTCTTC. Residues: CASSLTSGAYNEQFF.

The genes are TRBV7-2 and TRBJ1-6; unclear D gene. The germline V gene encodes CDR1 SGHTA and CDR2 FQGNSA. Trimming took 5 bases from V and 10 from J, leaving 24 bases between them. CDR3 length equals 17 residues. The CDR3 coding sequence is TGTGCCAGCAGCCCCCTCCCCCTAGAGGTCTCGGGATCACCCCTCCACTTT. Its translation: CASSPLPLEVSGSPLHF.

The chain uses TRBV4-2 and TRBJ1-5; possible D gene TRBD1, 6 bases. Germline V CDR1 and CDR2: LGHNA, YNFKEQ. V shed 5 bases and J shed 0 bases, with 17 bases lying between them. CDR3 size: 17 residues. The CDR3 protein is CASSYIPGGGSNQPQHF. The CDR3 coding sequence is TGTGCCAGCAGCTATATCCCCGGGGGCGGTAGCAATCAGCCCCAGCATTTT.

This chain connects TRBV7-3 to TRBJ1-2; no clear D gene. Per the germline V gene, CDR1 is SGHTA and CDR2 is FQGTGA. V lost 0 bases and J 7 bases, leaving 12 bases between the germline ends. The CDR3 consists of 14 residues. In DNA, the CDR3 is TGTGCCAGCAGCTTAACCCCCCAAAACGGTGGCTACACCTTC. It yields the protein CASSLTPQNGGYTF.

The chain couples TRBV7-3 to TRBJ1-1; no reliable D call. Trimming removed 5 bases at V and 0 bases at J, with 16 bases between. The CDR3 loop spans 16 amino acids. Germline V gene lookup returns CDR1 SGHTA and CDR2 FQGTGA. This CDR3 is CASSHTPVGLNTEAFF. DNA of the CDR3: TGTGCCAGCAGCCATACCCCAGTGGGTTTGAACACTGAAGCTTTCTTT. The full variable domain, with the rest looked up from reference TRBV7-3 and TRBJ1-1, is GAGVSQTPSNKVTEKGKYVELRCDPISGHTALYWYRQSLGQGPEFLIYFQGTGAADDSGLPNDRFFAVRPEGSVSTLKIQRTERGDSAVYLCASSHTPVGLNTEAFFGQGTRLTVV.

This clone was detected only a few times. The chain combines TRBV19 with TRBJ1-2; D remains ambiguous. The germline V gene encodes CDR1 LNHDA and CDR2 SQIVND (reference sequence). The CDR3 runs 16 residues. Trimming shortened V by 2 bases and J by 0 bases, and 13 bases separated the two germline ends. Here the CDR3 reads CASSITRQRTNYGYTF. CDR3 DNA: TGTGCCAGTAGTATAACGCGGCAGCGGACTAACTATGGCTACACCTTC.

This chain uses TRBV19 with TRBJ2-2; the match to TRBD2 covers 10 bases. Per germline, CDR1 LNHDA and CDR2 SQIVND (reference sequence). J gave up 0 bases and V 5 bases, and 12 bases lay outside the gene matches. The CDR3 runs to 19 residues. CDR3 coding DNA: TGTGCCAGTAGTGCAGGGACTAGCGCGAGGACTACGAACACCGGGGAGCTGTTTTTT. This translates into CASSAGTSARTTNTGELFF.

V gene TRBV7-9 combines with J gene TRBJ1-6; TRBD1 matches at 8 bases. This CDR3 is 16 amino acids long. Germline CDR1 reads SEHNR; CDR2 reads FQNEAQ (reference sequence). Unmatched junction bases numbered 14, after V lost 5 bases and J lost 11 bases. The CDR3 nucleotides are TGTGCCAGCAGCCCCAGACAGGGGATAGAGCCGACACCCCTCCACTTT. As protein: CASSPRQGIEPTPLHF.

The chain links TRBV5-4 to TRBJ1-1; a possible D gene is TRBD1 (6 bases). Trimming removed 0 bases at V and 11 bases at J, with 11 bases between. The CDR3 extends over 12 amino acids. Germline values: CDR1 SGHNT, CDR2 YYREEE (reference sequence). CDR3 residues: CASSLGQQGAFF. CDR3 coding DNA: TGTGCCAGCAGCTTGGGGCAGCAGGGGGCTTTCTTT.

CDR3 DNA sequence: TGTGCCAGCAGCCCTCCTGGTCTCAATCAGCCCCAGCATTTT. It yields the protein CASSPPGLNQPQHF. The chain employs TRBV5-6 and TRBJ1-5; D gene ambiguous. This CDR3 spans 14 amino acids. CDR1 and CDR2 (germline): SGHDT, YYEEEE. The germline V and J ends were trimmed by 4 bases and 3 bases, with 11 bases remaining between them.

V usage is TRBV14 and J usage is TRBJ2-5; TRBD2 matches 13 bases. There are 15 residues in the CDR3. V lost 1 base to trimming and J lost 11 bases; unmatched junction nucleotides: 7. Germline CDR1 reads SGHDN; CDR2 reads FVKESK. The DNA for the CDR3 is TGTGCCAGCAGCCAAGTAGAACTAGCGGGAGGGATGCAGTACTTC. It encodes CASSQVELAGGMQYF.

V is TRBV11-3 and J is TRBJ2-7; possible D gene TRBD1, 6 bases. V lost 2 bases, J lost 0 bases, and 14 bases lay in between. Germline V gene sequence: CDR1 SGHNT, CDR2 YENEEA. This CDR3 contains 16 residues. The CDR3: CASSLHRVESSYEQYF. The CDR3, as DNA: TGTGCCAGCAGCTTACACAGGGTGGAAAGCTCCTACGAGCAGTACTTC.

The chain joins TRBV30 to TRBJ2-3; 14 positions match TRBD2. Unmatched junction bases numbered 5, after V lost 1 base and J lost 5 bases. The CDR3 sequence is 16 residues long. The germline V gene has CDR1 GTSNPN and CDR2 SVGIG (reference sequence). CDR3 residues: CAWSGLAGGRGDTQYF. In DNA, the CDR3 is TGTGCCTGGAGTGGACTAGCGGGGGGGCGGGGAGATACGCAGTATTTT.

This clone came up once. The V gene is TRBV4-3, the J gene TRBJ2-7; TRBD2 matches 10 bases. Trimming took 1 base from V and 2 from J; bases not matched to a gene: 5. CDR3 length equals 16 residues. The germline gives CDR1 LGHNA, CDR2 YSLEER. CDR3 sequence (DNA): TGCGCCAGCAGCCAAGGCGCCGGACTAGCGGCCTACGAGCAGTACTTC. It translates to CASSQGAGLAAYEQYF.

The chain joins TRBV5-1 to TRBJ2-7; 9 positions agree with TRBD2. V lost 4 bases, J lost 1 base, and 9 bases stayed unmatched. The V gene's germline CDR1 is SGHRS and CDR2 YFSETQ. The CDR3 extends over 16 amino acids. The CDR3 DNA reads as TGCGCCAGCAGCAGAGGGACTAGCAGCCTGTCCTACGAGCAGTACTTC. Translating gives CASSRGTSSLSYEQYF.

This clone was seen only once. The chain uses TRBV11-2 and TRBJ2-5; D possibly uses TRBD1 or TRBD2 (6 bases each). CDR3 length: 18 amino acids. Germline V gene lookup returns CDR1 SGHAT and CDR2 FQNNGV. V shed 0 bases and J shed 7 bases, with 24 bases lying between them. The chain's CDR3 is CASSLDLRGRGRLGTQYF. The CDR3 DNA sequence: TGTGCCAGCAGCTTAGATCTTCGGGGGCGCGGTCGTTTGGGGACCCAGTACTTC.

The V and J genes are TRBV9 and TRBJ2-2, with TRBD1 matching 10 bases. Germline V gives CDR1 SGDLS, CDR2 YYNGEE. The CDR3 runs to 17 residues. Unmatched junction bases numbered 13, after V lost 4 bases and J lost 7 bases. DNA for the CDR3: TGTGCCAGCAGCACCCCCGGGACAGGGGTAAGGGACGGGGAGCTGTTTTTT. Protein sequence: CASSTPGTGVRDGELFF.

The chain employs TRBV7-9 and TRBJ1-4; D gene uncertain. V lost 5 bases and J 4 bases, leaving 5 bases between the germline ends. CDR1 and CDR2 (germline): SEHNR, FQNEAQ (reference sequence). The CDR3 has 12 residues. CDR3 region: CASSPRNEKLFF. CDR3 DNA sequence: TGTGCCAGCAGCCCCCGTAATGAAAAACTGTTTTTT.

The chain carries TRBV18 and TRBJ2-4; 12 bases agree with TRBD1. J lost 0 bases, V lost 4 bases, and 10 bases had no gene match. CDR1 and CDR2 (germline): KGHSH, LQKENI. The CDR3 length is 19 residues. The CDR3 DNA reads TGTGCCAGCTCACTCTACCCCGGGACAGGGGGCGTAGCCAAAAACATTCAGTACTTC. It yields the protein CASSLYPGTGGVAKNIQYF.